This T cell receptor beta chain was documented in a study of T cells in Graves' hyperthyroidism and ophthalmopathy. Study results and limitations: A model using 13 V-J features told ophthalmopathy apart from stable hyperthyroidism. Ophthalmopathy got predicted by the model a median around 6.8 months before its onset.

Ten or more counts support this clonotype. As yet, its antigen is unknown. The TCR beta CDR3 regions underwent amplification using RNA transcripts as the source. Carried out on the TCR CDR3, a first-round RT-PCR used the HTBI primer set. From the multiplex PCR reads, TCRdb called clonotypes with MiXCR, one entry per CDR3 protein. The sample lists 300,000 to 400,000 distinct CDR3 sequences, under 25% occurring once. V was pared by 2 bases and J by 0 bases, with 12 bases between. The CDR3 is made up of 16 amino acids. Germline V gene sequence: CDR1 SGHRS, CDR2 YFSETQ. Stable disease denoted Graves' hyperthyroidism without ophthalmopathy progression within 18 months.

The chain employs TRBV5-1 and TRBJ2-1; tentative D call: TRBD2 (6 bases). This sequence originates from a woman between 45 and 60 years old with Graves' hyperthyroidism. Sample: blood. The CDR3 bases are TGCGCCAGCAGCTTAGGACTAACGAGCTCCTACAATGAGCAGTTCTTC. It specifies CASSLGLTSSYNEQFF.